The clone carrying this T cell receptor (beta chain) has a handful of counts. What it recognizes is unknown. The sample originates from a study of blood T cells in healthy people across ages. Study-wide points: Whereas aged donors had fewer naive CD4+ cells, long-lived donors had more of them and higher diversity.

Germline V gene sequence: CDR1 MGHRA, CDR2 YSYEKL. The CDR3 extends over 16 amino acids. The germline V and J ends were trimmed by 0 bases and 0 bases, with 9 bases remaining between them. The study recruited healthy Caucasian donors from Russia who were aged about 6 to 95. Isolating PBMCs gave at least 6.5 million of these cells per sample. With a J-beta primer mix and a sample-barcoded 5' primer, a second PCR ran about 7 to 12 cycles. Carrying 12 random nucleotides, a template-switch adaptor labeled each individual cDNA molecule. TCRdb re-called the 5' RACE reads through MiXCR, storing one row per CDR3 protein. This table holds 1.2 million to 1.5 million distinct CDR3 sequences, 42% found once.

Sequencing was done on a sample of blood. This receptor was obtained from a woman aged 18 to 35 in good health. The V gene is TRBV4-1, the J gene TRBJ1-3, with D unclear. The CDR3 here is CASSQDRSLSGNTIYF. Here the CDR3 DNA reads TGCGCCAGCAGCCAAGACAGGAGCCTCTCTGGAAACACCATATATTTT.